This TCR beta chain originates from a study of vaccination and CD4 T cells after COVID-19 (dated by TCRdb to between 2020 and 2023). Looking at the study overall: Every convalescent patient had a positive nasal swab PCR test for SARS-CoV-2, with mild disease in roughly ten patients and severe disease in one. In the convalescent cohort there were six males and four females, among whom were two Hispanic individuals, seven Caucasians, two Asians and one multiracial person. Participants got two doses of the Pfizer-BioNTech BNT162b2 vaccine (n=8) or two doses of the Moderna mRNA-1273 vaccine (n=2). Post-COVID blood samples were collected from convalescent patients a median of roughly 100 days after diagnosis, with a range of about 30 to 170 days. The time from the second vaccine dose to post-vaccine blood sampling had a median of around 72 days and ranged from about 12 to 250 days. Overlapping spike peptide pools from SARS-CoV-2 and from the common cold coronaviruses HCoV-NL63, HCoV-OC43 and HCoV-229E were used as culture stimuli. Control cultures used a CEFX viral epitope pool as positive control, an HIV-1 Nef peptide pool as negative control, or no peptide. In 10 COVID-19 convalescent patients and 4 infection-naive healthy vaccine recipients, the spike-specific CD4+ TCR repertoire before mRNA vaccination was compared with the repertoire after mRNA vaccination. Results and caveats for the whole study, not just this receptor: The median number of SARS-CoV-2-reactive clonotypes rose from around 21 after infection to roughly 38 after vaccination, but the change was not significant. In convalescent patients, nearly all vaccine-specific clones (304 of 307) were found to be mono-reactive for SARS-CoV-2 spike rather than cross-reactive with common cold coronaviruses. Only a relatively small number of convalescent patients were included in the study, and early timepoints following natural infection were not analyzed. In convalescent patients, a median roughly 85% of post-vaccine SARS-CoV-2-reactive clones were detected only after vaccination, suggesting vaccine-specific priming.

In the case of this clonotype: Its recognized antigen is unknown. Nothing much larger sits one base from this clone, and base qualities are not available.

CDR1 and CDR2 are read off the germline V gene as MGHDK and SYGVNS. V sheds 3 bases and J sheds 6 bases, leaving 14 bases between their ends. There are 14 amino acids in the CDR3, from cysteine to phenylalanine inclusive. Only CDR3 DNA is held: 42 bases, read in frame from base 1. Explained via the paper, the treatment or condition label denotes: 10-day PBMC culture with coronavirus spike peptide pools or control peptides (ViraFEST assay). To expand antigen-specific T cells with peptide pools and then pick out the expanded clonotypes through TCR sequencing, the study relied on the ViraFEST assay. The convalescent patients' positive SARS-CoV-2 PCR tests fell between March and December 2020, which was before the Alpha, Beta and Delta variants emerged in the United States. PBMCs were cultured at about 2 million per well in IMDM supplemented with approximately 4.7% human AB serum and around 10 IU/ml IL-2, with roughly 10 ug/ml peptide pools added. Half of the culture medium was replaced with fresh IL-2-containing medium on days 3 and 7. After 9 to 11 days of culture, CD4+ T cells were isolated by negative selection with the EasySep CD4+ T cell isolation kit. Ficoll-Paque Plus gradient centrifugation was used to isolate PBMCs from whole blood, and the isolated PBMCs were then either used fresh or cryopreserved at -140C. Each culture condition was generally run in triplicate wells.

The library was produced with PCR. DNA from cultured CD4+ T cells was subjected to TCR sequencing with the Oncomine TCR Beta short-read assay at the Johns Hopkins FTIC core. The QIAamp micro DNA kit was used to extract genomic DNA from the cultured CD4+ T cells. The Oncomine TCR Beta libraries from cultured CD4+ T cells were pooled using unique dual indexes and then sequenced on an Illumina iSeq 100. Per the original workflow: Non-productive sequences were filtered out, and CDR3s that did not start with C, did not end with F or W, or were shorter than 7 amino acids were discarded. Antigen-specific clonotypes were identified with the MANAFEST web application by comparing peptide-stimulated wells with reference and other culture wells. An FDR below 0.05, an odds ratio above 5, and a productive frequency above 0.1% in at least two of three replicate wells were required for clones to be considered positive. Cross-reactive clonotypes were defined as significantly expanded in both SARS-CoV-2 spike wells and at least one common cold coronavirus spike condition. CDR3 homology was assessed with Levenshtein distances (stringdist) and unrooted phylogenetic trees (ape) in R version 3.6.1. Using fastp at Q25 and MiXCR, TCRdb reprocessed the public reads and kept productive beta chains. Merged by CDR3 protein, the rows form single entries marked with the most common genes and DNA. The authors' filters were not applied to this entry. For this sample there are about 12,000 distinct CDR3 sequences; roughly 55% appear just once. The ten largest clonotypes hold about 23% of the sample.

The source of this sequence is a human donor who had recovered from COVID-19. This sequence uses TRBV25-1 and TRBJ2-5; the D region possibly corresponds to TRBD1 (5 bases align). Sequenced sample: CD4+ T cells from blood, cultured in vitro. Read as DNA, the sequence is TGTGCCAGCAGTGATTTTAGGGGTCGAAAGACCCAGTACTTC. It is translated as CASSDFRGRKTQYF. Reference TRBV25-1 and TRBJ2-5 genes cover what lies past the CDR3, so the full variable domain is EADIYQTPRYLVIGTGKKITLECSQTMGHDKMYWYQQDPGMELHLIHYSYGVNSTEKGDLSSESTVSRIRTEHFPLTLESARPSHTSQYLCASSDFRGRKTQYFGPGTRLLVL.